The clone carrying this T cell receptor (beta chain) showed up just a few times. The sample comes from a study of regulatory dendritic cells for organ transplantation. The V gene lost 5 bases and the J gene lost 3 bases, with 16 bases spanning the gap. Germline V gene data show CDR1 as SGHVS and CDR2 as FQNEAQ. The CDR3 sequence is 16 residues long. Assay used: immunoSEQ multiplex PCR; TCRdb lists only in-frame clones, some missing. Of 30,000 or so clones in the sample, more than 70% were seen once. The material sequenced was naive CD8+ T cells from blood. Indicated subset: CD45RA+ naive T cells. The chain joins TRBV7-8 to TRBJ1-4, with a weak D call TRBD1 (5 bases). The receptor was derived from a human donor in good health. The CDR3 loop is CASSRNRGTANEKLFF. Here the CDR3 DNA reads TGTGCCAGCAGCCGTAATCGGGGGACGGCTAATGAAAAACTGTTTTTT.